The 27 T cell receptor beta chains below all came from one sample that was sequenced in a study of OX40 agonist ivuxolimab in advanced cancers. Clones were sequenced by immunoSEQ multiplex PCR, and TCRdb holds only the in-frame ones, with some missing. The repertoire holds tens of thousands of clones, around 90% seen once, with approximately 4% in the top ten. The sample was CD4+ or CD8+ T cells sorted from blood, taken in a trial of the OX40 agonist ivuxolimab. These receptors were taken from an adult with an advanced solid tumor such as melanoma, head and neck, liver or kidney cancer.

The chain uses TRBV10-1 and TRBJ2-3; D unresolved. In germline, CDR1 is WNHNN, CDR2 SYGVQD (reference sequence). The V end lost 5 bases, the J end lost 2 bases, and 8 bases lay between the germline ends. CDR3 length equals 13 residues. In DNA form, the CDR3 reads TGCGCCAGCAGTAGGACCGCCACAGATACGCAGTATTTT. The encoded protein is CASSRTATDTQYF.

The genes are TRBV5-1 and TRBJ2-5, with 7 bases that match TRBD2. The V gene end was trimmed by 2 bases and the J gene end by 2 bases; junction bases not matched to a gene: 3. The germline gives CDR1 SGHRS, CDR2 YFSETQ. The CDR3 contains 14 residues. CDR3 nucleotide sequence: TGCGCCAGCAGCTTCGGGGGAGGGCAAGAGACCCAGTACTTC. The encoded protein is CASSFGGGQETQYF.

The rearrangement uses TRBV27 and TRBJ2-6; D gene uncertain. The CDR3 loop spans 13 amino acids. Trimming took off 3 bases at V and 4 bases at J, with 4 bases between the two ends. Per the germline V gene, CDR1 is MNHEY and CDR2 is SMNVEV (reference sequence). CDR3 protein: CASSFSGANVLTF. In nucleotides, the CDR3 is TGTGCCAGCAGTTTCTCGGGGGCCAACGTCCTGACTTTC.

The genes are TRBV11-2 and TRBJ2-2; TRBD1 or TRBD2 may be the D gene (5 bases each). The germline CDR1 and CDR2 sequences are SGHAT and FQNNGV. CDR3 length: 14 amino acids. The V gene lost 4 bases and the J gene lost 2 bases, with 8 bases spanning the gap. DNA of the CDR3: TGTGCCAGCAGCTCGGGACCAAACACCGGGGAGCTGTTTTTT. This translates into CASSSGPNTGELFF. Based on the CDR3 plus reference TRBV11-2 and TRBJ2-2, the full variable domain is EAGVAQSPRYKIIEKRQSVAFWCNPISGHATLYWYQQILGQGPKLLIQFQNNGVVDDSQLPKDRFSAERLKGVDSTLKIQPAKLEDSAVYLCASSSGPNTGELFFGEGSRLTVL.

V is TRBV6-1 and J is TRBJ2-5; 8 nucleotides agree with TRBD2. The CDR3 consists of 17 residues. Germline V gene data show CDR1 as MNHNS and CDR2 as SASEGT. The V segment lost 1 base and the J segment 2 bases; nucleotides outside the gene matches: 9. The CDR3 is CASSEEVASGLQETQYF. The CDR3 nucleotides read TGTGCCAGCAGTGAAGAGGTAGCTAGCGGGTTACAAGAGACCCAGTACTTC.

This sequence joins TRBV5-4 and TRBJ2-5; 8 nucleotides agree with TRBD1. Germline V lookup: CDR1 SGHNT, CDR2 YYREEE (reference sequence). This CDR3 contains 17 residues. Germline trimming cut 0 bases from V and 2 bases from J; bases unmatched to any gene: 9. The CDR3 DNA reads TGTGCCAGCAGCTTGGTACCAGGGGGCGCGGAACAAGAGACCCAGTACTTC. Protein sequence: CASSLVPGGAEQETQYF.

The rearrangement uses TRBV5-5 and TRBJ2-1; 16 bases are a match to TRBD2. Germline CDR1 reads SGHKS; CDR2 reads YYEKEE (reference sequence). The V and J ends lost 5 bases and 1 base, in that order; junction bases with no gene match: 9. The CDR3 has 19 residues. The CDR3 sequence is CASRKGLAGGPGSYNEQFF. For the CDR3, the DNA is TGTGCCAGCAGAAAGGGACTAGCGGGAGGGCCAGGGTCCTACAATGAGCAGTTCTTC.

The chain has TRBV27 and TRBJ2-1, with 7 bases identical to TRBD2. There are 15 residues in the CDR3. CDR1 is MNHEY, CDR2 SMNVEV, per germline (reference sequence). V trimming: 2 bases; J trimming: 1 base; junction bases outside the gene matches: 2. The CDR3 loop is CASSLGGGSYNEQFF. For the CDR3, the DNA is TGTGCCAGCAGTTTAGGCGGGGGATCCTACAATGAGCAGTTCTTC.

This chain uses TRBV10-3 with TRBJ1-1; D is ambiguous. CDR3 size: 15 residues. In germline, CDR1 is ENHRY, CDR2 SYGVKD. Trimming took off 6 bases at V and 4 bases at J, with 18 bases between the two ends. Here the CDR3 reads CAIRPEVLGGTEAFF. The DNA for the CDR3 is TGTGCCATCAGACCGGAGGTTCTTGGCGGCACTGAAGCTTTCTTT.

The rearrangement links TRBV6-5 to TRBJ1-1; D remains unclear. Trimming stripped 7 bases from V and 4 bases from J, with 13 bases between. This CDR3 spans 13 amino acids. CDR1 is MNHEY, CDR2 SVGAGI, per germline. CDR3 sequence reads: CASTLRATTEAFF. The CDR3 DNA follows: TGTGCCAGCACCCTTCGGGCGACCACTGAAGCTTTCTTT.

This chain joins TRBV5-1 and TRBJ1-2, with no clear D. CDR3 length: 12 amino acids. Between the trimmed V and J ends, which lost 4 bases and 6 bases, there was a span of 10 bases. Germline loops: CDR1 SGHRS, CDR2 YFSETQ. The CDR3 DNA reads as TGCGCCAGCAGCCTCCCCGGTGATGGCTACACCTTC. Residues: CASSLPGDGYTF.

The rearrangement uses TRBV18 and TRBJ2-3; D is possibly TRBD1 (5 bases). This CDR3 is built from 14 residues. CDR1 is KGHSH, CDR2 LQKENI, per germline. V lost 1 base to trimming and J lost 1 base, with 6 bases between them. The CDR3 nucleotides are TGTGCCAGCTCACCACAGGGGCGCACAGATACGCAGTATTTT. This encodes CASSPQGRTDTQYF.

The chain uses TRBV6-4 and TRBJ1-5, with D tentatively TRBD1 (5 bases). V lost 6 bases to trimming and J lost 4 bases, with 16 bases between them. The CDR3 has 15 amino acids. CDR1 and CDR2 from the germline V gene are MRHNA and SNTAGT. CDR3 in amino acids: CASSPPDKANQPQHF. The CDR3 DNA follows: TGTGCCAGCAGCCCCCCGGACAAAGCGAATCAGCCCCAGCATTTT.

The gene calls are TRBV19 and TRBJ1-4, with a possible D match to TRBD1 (5 bases). The V and J ends lost 3 bases and 7 bases respectively, with 15 bases between them. This CDR3 contains 15 residues. Germline V CDR1 and CDR2: LNHDA, SQIVND (reference sequence). The CDR3 coding sequence is TGTGCCAGTAGTATTAGTCGGCAGGGTGGTGAAAAACTGTTTTTT. Its protein product is CASSISRQGGEKLFF.

The rearrangement links TRBV5-1 to TRBJ2-7, with 11 bases that match TRBD2. The CDR3 extends over 19 amino acids. J gave up 2 bases and V 1 base, and 14 bases lay outside the gene matches. Germline CDR1 reads SGHRS; CDR2 reads YFSETQ. CDR3 coding DNA: TGCGCCAGCAGCTTGCGCGCTAGCGGGAGGATTGGGGAAACCTACGAGCAGTACTTC. Its protein is CASSLRASGRIGETYEQYF.

This clone was seen a few times. V gene TRBV11-2 combines with J gene TRBJ2-3; 10 bases agree with TRBD2. CDR1 is SGHAT and CDR2 is FQNNGV in the germline V gene. The trim removed 4 bases at V and 1 base at J, leaving 5 bases unmatched. The CDR3 extends over 16 amino acids. DNA of the CDR3: TGTGCCAGCAGCTGGACTAGCGGCCTTCGCACAGATACGCAGTATTTT. As protein: CASSWTSGLRTDTQYF.

The V gene is TRBV13, the J gene TRBJ1-1, with D hard to call. Germline V gene sequence: CDR1 PRHDT, CDR2 FYEKMQ (reference sequence). Trimming pared 3 bases from V and 1 base from J, leaving 9 bases between. The CDR3 sequence is 14 residues long. The CDR3 spells CASSFGEGNTEAFF. CDR3 bases: TGTGCCAGCAGCTTTGGCGAGGGGAACACTGAAGCTTTCTTT. Full variable domain (remainder filled in from reference TRBV13 and TRBJ1-1): AAGVIQSPRHLIKEKRETATLKCYPIPRHDTVYWYQQGPGQDPQFLISFYEKMQSDKGSIPDRFSAQQFSDYHSELNMSSLELGDSALYFCASSFGEGNTEAFFGQGTRLTVV.

This chain joins TRBV6-5 and TRBJ1-1; no clear D. V lost 0 bases and J 0 bases, leaving 2 bases between the germline ends. The CDR3 totals 13 residues. The V gene's germline CDR1 is MNHEY and CDR2 SVGAGI. The CDR3 DNA sequence: TGTGCCAGCAGTTACTCGGTGAACACTGAAGCTTTCTTT. It specifies CASSYSVNTEAFF.

The rearrangement links TRBV28 to TRBJ1-2; 9 nucleotides align to TRBD1. Trimming took 3 bases from V and 2 from J; bases not matched to a gene: 7. Germline-derived CDR1 and CDR2 are MDHEN and SYDVKM. The CDR3 is 16 amino acids. This CDR3 reads CASSLGGQGLNYGYTF. The DNA of the CDR3 is TGTGCCAGCAGTTTGGGGGGACAGGGTTTAAACTATGGCTACACCTTC.

Remarks on this clone: Germline and junction disagree at one end, which may indicate a read error. The chain links TRBV11-2 to TRBJ2-5, with D perhaps matching TRBD2 (5 bases). The CDR3 is 10 residues long. Germline V gene lookup returns CDR1 SGHAT and CDR2 FQNNGV. CDR3 DNA sequence: TGCGCCACGGGACAAGAGACCCAGTACTTC. Translating it yields CATGQETQYF.

In its sample, this clone was seen a few times. The V gene is TRBV11-1, the J gene TRBJ2-1; D not certain. This CDR3 has 10 amino acids. Between the trimmed V and J ends, which lost 5 bases and 5 bases, there was a span of 1 base. Germline values: CDR1 SGHAT, CDR2 FQDESV (reference sequence). The CDR3 sequence is CASSNNEQFF. Here the CDR3 DNA reads TGTGCCAGCAGCAACAATGAGCAGTTCTTC.

The genes are TRBV4-2 and TRBJ2-4; 10 bases are shared with TRBD2. The CDR3 runs 19 residues. Germline loops: CDR1 LGHNA, CDR2 YNFKEQ. V was pared by 0 bases and J by 1 base, with 9 bases of the junction left unmatched. CDR3 in amino acids: CASSQDTASGSPAKNIQYF. CDR3 nucleotide sequence: TGTGCCAGCAGCCAAGATACGGCTAGCGGGAGTCCGGCCAAAAACATTCAGTACTTC.

Only one count was recorded for this clone. The V gene is TRBV30, the J gene TRBJ1-4, with D uncertain. Between the trimmed V and J ends, which lost 2 bases and 8 bases, there was a span of 15 bases. This CDR3 spans 14 amino acids. CDR1 is GTSNPN and CDR2 is SVGIG in the germline V gene (reference sequence). CDR3 bases: TGTGCCTGGAGTAACAAGGCCGAGGTGGAAAAACTGTTTTTT. Protein: CAWSNKAEVEKLFF.

The J gene is TRBJ2-7, the V gene TRBV14; D ambiguous. V lost 0 bases and J lost 0, with 9 bases in between. Germline V gives CDR1 SGHDN, CDR2 FVKESK. This CDR3 region has 15 residues. CDR3 nucleotides: TGTGCCAGCAGCCAAGATGTACAGCACTCCTACGAGCAGTACTTC. Protein sequence: CASSQDVQHSYEQYF.

This chain uses TRBV29-1 with TRBJ2-7, with D tentatively TRBD1 (6 bases). Germline loops: CDR1 SQVTM, CDR2 ANQGSEA. Between the trimmed V and J ends, which lost 1 base and 5 bases, there was a span of 12 bases. The CDR3 spans 13 residues. The chain's CDR3 is CSVEGAQGNEQYF. In DNA, the CDR3 is TGCAGCGTTGAAGGGGCACAGGGAAACGAGCAGTACTTC.

In DNA form, the CDR3 reads TGCAGCGTCGCAGGATCTGCCTACAATGAGCAGTTCTTC. Its protein product is CSVAGSAYNEQFF. This chain joins TRBV29-1 and TRBJ2-1; no clear D gene. From germline, CDR1 is SQVTM and CDR2 ANQGSEA. The V end lost 6 bases, the J end lost 2 bases, and 11 bases lay between the germline ends. CDR3 length: 13 amino acids.

The chain employs TRBV29-1 and TRBJ1-1; 7 bases are shared with TRBD1. This CDR3 is built from 16 residues. From germline, CDR1 is SQVTM and CDR2 ANQGSEA. The J segment lost 5 bases and the V segment lost 5 bases, leaving 17 bases of the junction unmatched. The CDR3 loop is CSVWGGPGQSDTEAFF. The CDR3 DNA sequence: TGCAGCGTTTGGGGGGGGCCGGGACAGAGTGATACTGAAGCTTTCTTT.